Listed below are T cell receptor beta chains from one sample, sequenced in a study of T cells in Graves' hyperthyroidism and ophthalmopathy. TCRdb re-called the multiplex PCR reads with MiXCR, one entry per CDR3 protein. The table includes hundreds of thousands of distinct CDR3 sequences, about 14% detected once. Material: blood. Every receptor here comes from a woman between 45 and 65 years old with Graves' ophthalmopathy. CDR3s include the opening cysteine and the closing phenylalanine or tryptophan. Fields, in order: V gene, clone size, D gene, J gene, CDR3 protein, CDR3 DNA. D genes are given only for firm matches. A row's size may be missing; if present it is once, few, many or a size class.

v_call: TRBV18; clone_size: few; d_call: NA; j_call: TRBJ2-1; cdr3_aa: CASSLDSHPGNEQFF; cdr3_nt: TGTGCCAGCTCACTAGACAGCCACCCTGGAAATGAGCAGTTCTTC
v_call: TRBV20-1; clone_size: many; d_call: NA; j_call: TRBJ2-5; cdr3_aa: CSARGGGSVETQYF; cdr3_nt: TGCAGTGCTAGGGGGGGCGGGAGTGTAGAGACCCAGTACTTC
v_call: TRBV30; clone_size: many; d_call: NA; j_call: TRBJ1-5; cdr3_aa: CAWSPDNQPQHF; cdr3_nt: TGTGCCTGGAGTCCAGACAATCAGCCCCAGCATTTT
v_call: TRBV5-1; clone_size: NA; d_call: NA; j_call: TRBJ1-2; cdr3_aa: CASSLEQLGYTF; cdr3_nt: TGCGCCAGCAGCTTGGAACAATTAGGCTACACCTTC
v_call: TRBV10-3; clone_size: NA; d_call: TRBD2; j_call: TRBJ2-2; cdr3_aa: CAIKASGANTGELFF; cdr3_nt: TGTGCCATCAAGGCTAGCGGGGCGAACACCGGGGAGCTGTTTTTT
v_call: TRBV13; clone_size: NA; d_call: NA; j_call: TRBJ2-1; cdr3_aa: CASSSDNYNEQFF; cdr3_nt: TGTGCCAGCAGCTCAGACAATTACAATGAGCAGTTCTTC
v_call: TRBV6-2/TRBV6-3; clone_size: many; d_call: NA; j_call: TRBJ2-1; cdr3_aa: CASSPEWGGRGNEQFF; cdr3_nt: TGTGCCAGCAGCCCCGAATGGGGGGGCAGGGGCAATGAGCAGTTCTTC
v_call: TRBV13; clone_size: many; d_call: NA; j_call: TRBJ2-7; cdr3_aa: CASSFTGTPPLSEQYF; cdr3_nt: TGTGCCAGCAGCTTTACCGGGACTCCTCCTCTCTCCGAGCAGTACTTC
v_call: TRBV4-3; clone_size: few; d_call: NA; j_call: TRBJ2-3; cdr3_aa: CASRLGDTQYF; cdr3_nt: TGCGCCAGCAGACTCGGAGATACGCAGTATTTT
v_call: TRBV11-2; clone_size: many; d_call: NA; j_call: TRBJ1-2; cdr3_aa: CASSSNRVYAQSNYGYTF; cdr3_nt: TGTGCCAGCAGCTCAAACAGGGTATACGCCCAATCAAACTATGGCTACACCTTC
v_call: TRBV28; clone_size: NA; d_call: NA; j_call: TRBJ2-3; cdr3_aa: CASSHRTGSSQYF; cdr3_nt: TGTGCCAGCAGCCACCGAACAGGGTCTTCGCAGTATTTT
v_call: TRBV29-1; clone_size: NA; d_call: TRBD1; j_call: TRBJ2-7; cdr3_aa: CSVEEGGPGQVNYEQYF; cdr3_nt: TGCAGCGTTGAAGAGGGGGGTCCGGGACAGGTGAACTACGAGCAGTACTTC
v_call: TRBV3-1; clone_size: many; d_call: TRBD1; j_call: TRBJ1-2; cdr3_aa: CASSLSGQESYGYTF; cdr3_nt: TGTGCCAGCAGCCTATCGGGACAGGAGAGCTATGGCTACACCTTC
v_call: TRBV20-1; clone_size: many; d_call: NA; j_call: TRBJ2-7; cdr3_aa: CSAPGLKSSYEQYF; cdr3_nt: TGCAGTGCACCGGGACTCAAGAGCTCCTACGAGCAGTACTTC
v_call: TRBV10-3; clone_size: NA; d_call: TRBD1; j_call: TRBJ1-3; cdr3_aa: CAIRTGSNTIYF; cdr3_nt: TGTGCCATCAGGACAGGGTCAAACACCATATATTTT
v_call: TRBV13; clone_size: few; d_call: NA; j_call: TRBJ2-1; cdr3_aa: CASSLRTSRQFF; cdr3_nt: TGTGCCAGCAGCCTCCGGACTTCTCGGCAGTTCTTC
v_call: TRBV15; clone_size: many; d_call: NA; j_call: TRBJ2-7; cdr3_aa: CATSREITRSNEQYF; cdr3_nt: TGTGCCACCAGCAGAGAAATAACTAGATCCAACGAGCAGTACTTC
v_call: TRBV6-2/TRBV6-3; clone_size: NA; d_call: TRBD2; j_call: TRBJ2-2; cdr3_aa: CASSLRTSGSSLVGTGELFF; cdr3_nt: TGTGCCAGCAGTCTCAGGACTAGCGGGAGTTCGTTGGTGGGCACCGGGGAGCTGTTTTTT
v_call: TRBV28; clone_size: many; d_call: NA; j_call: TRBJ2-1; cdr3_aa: CASSTGHPGQFF; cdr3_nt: TGTGCCAGCAGCACGGGACACCCGGGGCAGTTCTTC
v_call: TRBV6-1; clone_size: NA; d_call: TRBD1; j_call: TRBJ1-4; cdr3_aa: CASSDRGRIAGTNEKLFF; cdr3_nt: TGTGCCAGCAGCGACAGGGGGCGTATTGCTGGAACTAATGAAAAACTGTTTTTT
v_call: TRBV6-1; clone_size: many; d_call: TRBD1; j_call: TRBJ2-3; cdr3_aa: CASSYPQGAPTDTQYF; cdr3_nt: TGTGCCAGCAGTTACCCACAGGGGGCGCCCACAGATACGCAGTATTTT
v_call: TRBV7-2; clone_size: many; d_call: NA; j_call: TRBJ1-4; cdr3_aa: CASSLVGSKNEKLFF; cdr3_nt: TGTGCCAGCAGCTTAGTTGGAAGTAAAAATGAAAAACTGTTTTTT
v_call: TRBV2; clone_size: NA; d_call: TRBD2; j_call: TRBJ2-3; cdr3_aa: CASLSGTSGRATDTQYF; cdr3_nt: TGTGCCAGCTTGTCCGGGACTAGCGGGAGGGCCACAGATACGCAGTATTTT
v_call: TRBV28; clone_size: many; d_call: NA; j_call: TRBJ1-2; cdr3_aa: CASSPNLLGYTF; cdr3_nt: TGTGCCAGCAGTCCTAATCTCTTGGGCTACACCTTC
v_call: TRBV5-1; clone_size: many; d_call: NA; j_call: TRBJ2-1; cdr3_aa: CASSLDVLEYNEQFF; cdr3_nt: TGCGCCAGCAGCTTGGACGTTCTAGAATACAATGAGCAGTTCTTC
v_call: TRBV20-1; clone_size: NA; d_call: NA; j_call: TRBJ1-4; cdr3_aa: CSAAETGLNEKLFF; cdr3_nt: TGCAGTGCTGCCGAGACAGGACTAAATGAAAAACTGTTTTTT
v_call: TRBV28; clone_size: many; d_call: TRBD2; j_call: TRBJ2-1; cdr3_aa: CASTIRGVPYNEQFF; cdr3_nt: TGTGCCAGCACTATTCGGGGGGTGCCCTACAATGAGCAGTTCTTC
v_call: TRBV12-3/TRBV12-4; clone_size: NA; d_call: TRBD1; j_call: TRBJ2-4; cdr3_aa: CASSHTGTANIQYF; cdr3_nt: TGTGCCAGCAGTCACACCGGGACAGCAAACATTCAGTACTTC
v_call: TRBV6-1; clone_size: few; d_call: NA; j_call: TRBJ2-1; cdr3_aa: CASRITGGDEQFF; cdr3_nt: TGTGCCAGCAGAATAACAGGGGGGGATGAGCAGTTCTTC
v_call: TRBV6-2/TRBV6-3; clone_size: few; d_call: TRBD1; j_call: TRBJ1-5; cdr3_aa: CASSYRDRSLYSNQPQHF; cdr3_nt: TGTGCCAGCAGTTACCGGGACAGGTCCCTATATAGCAATCAGCCCCAGCATTTT
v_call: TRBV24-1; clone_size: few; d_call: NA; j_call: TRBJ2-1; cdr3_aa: CATSRAWSNNEQFF; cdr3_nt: TGTGCCACCAGCCGGGCCTGGAGTAACAATGAGCAGTTCTTC
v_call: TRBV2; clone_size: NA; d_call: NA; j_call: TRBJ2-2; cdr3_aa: CASSESTGSPGELFF; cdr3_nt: TGTGCCAGCAGTGAATCGACAGGTAGCCCCGGGGAGCTGTTTTTT
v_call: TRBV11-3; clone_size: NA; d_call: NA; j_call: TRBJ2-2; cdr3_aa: CASSLNSARAETGELFF; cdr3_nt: TGTGCCAGCAGCTTAAACTCTGCCAGGGCAGAAACCGGGGAGCTGTTTTTT
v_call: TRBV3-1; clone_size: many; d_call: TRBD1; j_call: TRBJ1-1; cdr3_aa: CASSPYGTGGMLNTEAFF; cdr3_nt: TGTGCCAGCAGCCCTTACGGGACAGGGGGAATGTTGAACACTGAAGCTTTCTTT